Presented here are 23 T cell receptor beta chains from one specimen sequenced in a study of cytomegalovirus exposure and HLA in healthy donors. PCR was performed using 60 Vbeta and 13 Jbeta primers. TCRdb's table, derived via immunoSEQ multiplex PCR, lists solely in-frame clones and lacks some. Of fewer than 150,000 clones in the sample, around 85% were seen once. The material sequenced was PBMCs. Receptors were obtained from a man aged 40-50 years in good health and CMV-seropositive.

This rearrangement joins TRBV10-3 to TRBJ1-2, with TRBD1 as a possible D gene (5 bases). CDR3 length equals 20 residues. With 3 bases removed from V and 7 bases from J, the gap between germline ends came to 33 bases. Germline V gene data show CDR1 as ENHRY and CDR2 as SYGVKD. The CDR3 DNA reads as TGTGCCATCAGTGATACCCATGCTGGAGACAGCCCACTCACCAAGGGTGGCTACACCTTC. The encoded protein is CAISDTHAGDSPLTKGGYTF.

V and J are TRBV7-9 and TRBJ2-3; 10 bases agree with TRBD2. The CDR3 extends over 15 amino acids. V trimming: 5 bases; J trimming: 3 bases; junction bases outside the gene matches: 5. Germline loops: CDR1 SEHNR, CDR2 FQNEAQ (reference sequence). The CDR3 here is CASSPKREGTDTQYF. CDR3 nucleotides: TGTGCCAGCAGCCCAAAGCGGGAGGGAACAGATACGCAGTATTTT.

The V call is TRBV4-1, the J call TRBJ1-1; 7 positions agree with TRBD1. The CDR3 runs to 14 residues. Germline values: CDR1 MGHRA, CDR2 YSYEKL. V dropped 4 bases and J dropped 3; count of bases not matched to a gene: 5. The CDR3 spells CASSPPTGDTEAFF. The CDR3 DNA follows: TGCGCCAGCAGCCCACCAACAGGGGACACTGAAGCTTTCTTT.

As DNA, the CDR3 is TGTGCCAGCAGTGAAACGACGGGCTCCTACAATGAGCAGTTCTTC. It translates to CASSETTGSYNEQFF. This chain connects TRBV2 to TRBJ2-1; no clear D. V lost 2 bases to trimming and J lost 0 bases, with 8 bases between them. The CDR3 loop spans 15 amino acids. CDR1 SNHLY and CDR2 FYNNEI come from the germline V gene.

The V call is TRBV18, the J call TRBJ1-1; no clear D. The CDR3 runs to 13 residues. Germline V gene sequence: CDR1 KGHSH, CDR2 LQKENI. Trimming removed 6 bases at V and 1 base at J, with 9 bases between. The CDR3 region has the DNA TGTGCCAGCTCCCTCCAGAAGAACACTGAAGCTTTCTTT. It is translated as CASSLQKNTEAFF.

V gene TRBV6-1 combines with J gene TRBJ2-7; either TRBD1 or TRBD2 may supply D (5 bases each). V lost 10 bases to trimming and J lost 3 bases, with 10 bases between them. Germline assignment: CDR1 MNHNS and CDR2 SASEGT. The CDR3 length is 11 residues. The CDR3 reads CAIRENYEQYF. The CDR3 DNA reads TGTGCCATCAGGGAGAACTACGAGCAGTACTTC.

V and J are TRBV18 and TRBJ2-5; possibly TRBD1 for D (6 bases). Germline values: CDR1 KGHSH, CDR2 LQKENI. This CDR3 has 13 amino acids. The V end lost 4 bases, the J end lost 4 bases, and 10 bases lay between the germline ends. The CDR3 spells CASSLGTRETQYF. The CDR3 DNA is TGTGCCAGCTCACTTGGGACAAGAGAGACCCAGTACTTC.

This chain joins TRBV18 and TRBJ1-5; D remains ambiguous. V was trimmed by 4 bases and J by 4 bases, leaving 11 bases between them. There are 14 residues in the CDR3. Germline-derived CDR1 and CDR2 are KGHSH and LQKENI. CDR3 amino acids: CASSRGSSNQPQHF. CDR3 bases: TGTGCCAGCTCACGAGGGAGTAGTAATCAGCCCCAGCATTTT.

The V and J genes are TRBV9 and TRBJ2-2; tentative D call: TRBD2 (6 bases). Germline CDR1 reads SGDLS; CDR2 reads YYNGEE. Trimming cost V 2 bases and J 3 bases, with 8 bases left between them. The CDR3 totals 14 residues. The CDR3 is CASSVPGDTGELFF. DNA for the CDR3: TGTGCCAGCAGCGTTCCGGGGGACACCGGGGAGCTGTTTTTT.

The chain couples TRBV7-3 to TRBJ2-5, with D maybe TRBD1 (6 bases). The V and J ends lost 0 bases and 4 bases respectively, with 15 bases between them. Germline CDR1 is SGHTA and CDR2 is FQGTGA. The CDR3 totals 16 residues. CDR3 sequence: CASSLTGGGATETQYF. CDR3 DNA sequence: TGTGCCAGCAGCTTAACGGGTGGGGGCGCGACAGAGACCCAGTACTTC.

This clone is medium-sized. The V and J genes are TRBV7-3 and TRBJ2-7, with 7 bases matching TRBD2. Germline CDR1 and CDR2: SGHTA and FQGTGA. V lost 2 bases and J lost 4; bases outside the gene matches: 5. The CDR3 sequence is 14 residues long. The CDR3 nucleotides read TGTGCCAGCAGCTTAGGGGGGGGTTTTTACGAGCAGTACTTC. Residues: CASSLGGGFYEQYF.

The chain joins TRBV4-3 to TRBJ2-7; 8 bases line up with TRBD1. Trimming cost V 0 bases and J 5 bases; bases outside gene matches: 12. The CDR3 runs to 17 residues. The germline V gene has CDR1 LGHNA and CDR2 YSLEER. The CDR3 sequence: CASSQDPPGTGSDEQYF. The DNA of the CDR3 is TGCGCCAGCAGCCAAGATCCCCCCGGGACAGGTTCCGACGAGCAGTACTTC.

The chain uses TRBV7-9 and TRBJ2-7, with TRBD1 matching over 8 bases. CDR3 length equals 14 residues. CDR1 and CDR2 (germline): SEHNR, FQNEAQ (reference sequence). The J segment lost 6 bases and the V segment lost 5 bases, leaving 9 bases of the junction unmatched. This chain's CDR3 is CASSPRTGLLEQYF. For the CDR3, the DNA is TGTGCCAGCAGCCCACGGACAGGGCTCCTCGAGCAGTACTTC.

CDR3 in amino acids: CASIGQKPGELFF. CDR3 in DNA: TGTGCCAGCATTGGACAGAAACCCGGGGAGCTGTTTTTT. This chain joins TRBV5-4 and TRBJ2-2; TRBD1 is a possible D gene (6 bases). Trimming removed 6 bases from V and 6 bases from J, with 12 bases in between. The CDR3 length is 13 residues. Germline CDR1 is SGHNT and CDR2 is YYREEE (reference sequence).

The V and J genes are TRBV5-4 and TRBJ2-5; 7 positions match TRBD2. Trimming took 5 bases from V and 5 from J; bases not matched to a gene: 9. The germline V gene has CDR1 SGHNT and CDR2 YYREEE (reference sequence). The CDR3 runs to 14 residues. The CDR3 sequence: CASRWAGESETQYF. Here the CDR3 DNA reads TGTGCCAGCAGGTGGGCGGGGGAATCGGAGACCCAGTACTTC.

The chain uses TRBV6-5 and TRBJ2-5; tentative D call: TRBD1 (5 bases). This CDR3 region has 14 residues. The V end lost 0 bases, the J end lost 8 bases, and 13 bases lay between the germline ends. The germline CDR1 and CDR2 sequences are MNHEY and SVGAGI. CDR3 protein: CASSYSAGKRTQYF. The CDR3 bases are TGTGCCAGCAGTTACTCGGCAGGGAAGAGAACCCAGTACTTC.

This chain joins TRBV7-8 and TRBJ2-3, with 12 bases lining up with TRBD2. Germline V gene data show CDR1 as SGHVS and CDR2 as FQNEAQ. The CDR3 covers 17 residues. J was trimmed by 2 bases and V by 5 bases; bases with no gene match: 8. The CDR3 bases are TGTGCCAGCAGCCCACCTCTAGCGGGGGGGTTCACAGATACGCAGTATTTT. This codes for CASSPPLAGGFTDTQYF.

This clone occurred a few times. The gene calls are TRBV6-1 and TRBJ2-7; 7 nucleotides agree with TRBD1. CDR1 and CDR2 (germline): MNHNS, SASEGT. This CDR3 is built from 13 residues. The ends lost 10 bases at V and 4 bases at J; junction bases unmatched: 10. The CDR3 nucleotides read TGTGCCACCACAGGGGCAGACAGTTACGAGCAGTACTTC. As protein: CATTGADSYEQYF.

A few counts support this clone. The rearrangement joins TRBV18 to TRBJ1-1; 7 bases map to TRBD1. Germline-derived CDR1 and CDR2 are KGHSH and LQKENI. CDR3 length: 14 residues. V dropped 2 bases and J dropped 3; count of bases not matched to a gene: 3. The CDR3 DNA is TGTGCCAGCTCACCAACAGGGGCGGACACTGAAGCTTTCTTT. It is translated as CASSPTGADTEAFF.

The chain combines TRBV5-4 with TRBJ1-5, with D possibly TRBD1 on 6 matching bases. V lost 4 bases to trimming and J lost 2 bases, with 16 bases between them. CDR1 is SGHNT, CDR2 YYREEE, per germline (reference sequence). The CDR3 runs to 16 residues. The CDR3 bases are TGTGCCAGCAGCCGAGCGTCGTGGACAGGCAATCAGCCCCAGCATTTT. This encodes CASSRASWTGNQPQHF.

V and J are TRBV19 and TRBJ2-5; D is possibly TRBD2 (6 bases). With 6 bases removed from V and 5 bases from J, the gap between germline ends came to 13 bases. The germline CDR1 and CDR2 sequences are LNHDA and SQIVND (reference sequence). CDR3 length: 13 residues. CDR3 sequence: CASSSGTRETQYF. DNA of the CDR3: TGTGCCAGTAGCTCCGGGACTCGCGAGACCCAGTACTTC.

In its sample, this clone was seen a few times. The CDR3 DNA reads as TGCGCCAGCAGCTACCCTCCAGGGCAGCCTGGAAACACCATATATTTT. Protein sequence: CASSYPPGQPGNTIYF. V gene TRBV4-1 combines with J gene TRBJ1-3; the D gene is possibly TRBD1 (5 bases). Germline lookup yields CDR1 MGHRA and CDR2 YSYEKL. The CDR3 consists of 16 residues. With 5 bases removed from V and 2 bases from J, the gap between germline ends came to 16 bases.

The rearrangement uses TRBV5-1 and TRBJ2-5, with 8 bases that match TRBD1. The end of the DNA aligns better with TRBJ2-7, so the J call may be wrong. The CDR3 covers 14 residues. The germline CDR1 and CDR2 sequences are SGHRS and YFSETQ. The CDR3 bases are TGCGCCAGCAGACAAGGACAGGGTCACGGCGAGCAGTACTTC. Translating gives CASRQGQGHGEQYF.